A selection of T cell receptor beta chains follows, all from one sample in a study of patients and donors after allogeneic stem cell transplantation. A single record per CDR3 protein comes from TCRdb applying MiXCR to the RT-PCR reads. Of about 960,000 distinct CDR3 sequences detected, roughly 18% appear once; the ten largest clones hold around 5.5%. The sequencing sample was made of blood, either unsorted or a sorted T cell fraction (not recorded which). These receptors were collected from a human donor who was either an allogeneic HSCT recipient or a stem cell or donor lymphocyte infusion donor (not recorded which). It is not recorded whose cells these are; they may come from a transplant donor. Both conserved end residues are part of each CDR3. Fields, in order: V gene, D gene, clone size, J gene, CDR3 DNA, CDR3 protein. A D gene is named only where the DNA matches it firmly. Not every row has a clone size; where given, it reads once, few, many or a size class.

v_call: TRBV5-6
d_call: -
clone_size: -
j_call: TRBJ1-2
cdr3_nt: TGTGCCAGCGTTCTGGATGCAGGGAGGTATGGCTACACCTTC
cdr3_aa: CASVLDAGRYGYTF

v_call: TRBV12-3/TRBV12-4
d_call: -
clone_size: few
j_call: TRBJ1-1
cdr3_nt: TGTGCCAGCACCCAAACAGGGTTCACTGAAGCTTTCTTT
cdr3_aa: CASTQTGFTEAFF

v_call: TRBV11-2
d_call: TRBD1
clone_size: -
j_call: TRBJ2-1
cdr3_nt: TGTGCCAGCACTGGGGACAGGGGGTACAATGAGCAGTTCTTC
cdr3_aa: CASTGDRGYNEQFF

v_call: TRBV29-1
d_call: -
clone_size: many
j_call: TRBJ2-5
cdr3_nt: TGCAGCGTTCGCCCAGAATCTTCGGCCCAGTACTTC
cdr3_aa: CSVRPESSAQYF

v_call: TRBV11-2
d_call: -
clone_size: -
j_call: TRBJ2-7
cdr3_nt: TGTGCCAGCAGCTTAGGGTTCGGAGGGGGAGAGCAGTACTTC
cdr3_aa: CASSLGFGGGEQYF

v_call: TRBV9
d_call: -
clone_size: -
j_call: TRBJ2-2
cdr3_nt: TGTGCCAGCTTAGCGAACACCGGGGAGCTGTTTTTT
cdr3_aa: CASLANTGELFF

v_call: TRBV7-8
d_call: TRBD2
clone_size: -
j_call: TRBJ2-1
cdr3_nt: TGTGCCAGCAGCCTTAGGAGAGGACTAGCGGGGGGTGGCTCCTACAATGAGCAGTTCTTC
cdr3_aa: CASSLRRGLAGGGSYNEQFF

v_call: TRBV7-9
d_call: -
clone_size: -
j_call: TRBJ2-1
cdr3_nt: TGTGCCAGCAGCTTTTCGGACGCGTACAATGAGCAGTTCTTC
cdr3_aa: CASSFSDAYNEQFF

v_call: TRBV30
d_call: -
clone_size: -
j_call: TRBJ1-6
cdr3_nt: TGTGCCTGCGACAGAGGCAATAATTCACCCCTCCACTTT
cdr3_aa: CACDRGNNSPLHF

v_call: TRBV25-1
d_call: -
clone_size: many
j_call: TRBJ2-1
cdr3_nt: TGTGCCAGCAGTATAGCCACCTACAATGAGCAGTTCTTC
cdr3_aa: CASSIATYNEQFF

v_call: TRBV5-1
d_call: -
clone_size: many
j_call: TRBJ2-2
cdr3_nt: TGCGCCAGCAGCGCAGGGACAACGGCGAACACCGGGGAGCTGTTTTTT
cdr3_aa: CASSAGTTANTGELFF

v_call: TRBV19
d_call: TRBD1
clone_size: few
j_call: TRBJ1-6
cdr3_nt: TGTGCCAGTAGTCACCTACGACAGGGTGATTCACCCCTCCACTTT
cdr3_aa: CASSHLRQGDSPLHF

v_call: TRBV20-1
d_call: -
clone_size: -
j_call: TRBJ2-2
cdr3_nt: TGCAGTGCGTTTCAGGGGGGGAACACCGGGGAGCTGTTTTTT
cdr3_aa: CSAFQGGNTGELFF

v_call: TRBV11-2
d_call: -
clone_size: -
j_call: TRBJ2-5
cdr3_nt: TGTGCCAGCAGCTTAGTCAGGACAGAAGAGACCCAGTACTTC
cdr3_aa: CASSLVRTEETQYF

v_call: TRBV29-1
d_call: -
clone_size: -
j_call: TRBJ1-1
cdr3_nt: TGCAGCGCGGGGTTCAGGGTCCCTGAAGCTTTCTTT
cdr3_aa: CSAGFRVPEAFF

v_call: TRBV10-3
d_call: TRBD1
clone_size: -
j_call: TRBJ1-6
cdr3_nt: TGTGCCATCAGTGAGGTGACAGGGGGGAGCTCACCCCTCCACTTT
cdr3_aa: CAISEVTGGSSPLHF

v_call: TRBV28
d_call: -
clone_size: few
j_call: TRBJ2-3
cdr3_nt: TGTGCCAGCAAAGACGGAGGTCGAGATACGCAGTATTTT
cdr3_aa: CASKDGGRDTQYF

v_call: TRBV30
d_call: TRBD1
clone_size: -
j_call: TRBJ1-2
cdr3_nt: TGTGCCTGGAGGACTCGACAGGGAAGTGGCTACACCTTC
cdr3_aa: CAWRTRQGSGYTF

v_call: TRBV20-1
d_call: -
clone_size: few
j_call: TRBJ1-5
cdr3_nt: TGCAGTGCGCCCCTTGGGGTTGGCAATCAGCCCCAGCATTTT
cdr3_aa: CSAPLGVGNQPQHF

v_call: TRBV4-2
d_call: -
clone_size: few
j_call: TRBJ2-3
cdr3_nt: TGTGCCAGCAGCCAATACCTAGTAGCAGATACGCAGTATTTT
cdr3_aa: CASSQYLVADTQYF

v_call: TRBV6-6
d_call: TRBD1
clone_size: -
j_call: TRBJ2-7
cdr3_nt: TGTGCCAGCACACCGGGACAGTTCTACGAGCAGTACTTC
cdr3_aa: CASTPGQFYEQYF

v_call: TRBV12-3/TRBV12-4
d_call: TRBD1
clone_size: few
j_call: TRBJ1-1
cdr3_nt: TGTGCCAGCAGTTTTACAGGGGTGGTGAACACTGAAGCTTTCTTT
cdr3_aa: CASSFTGVVNTEAFF

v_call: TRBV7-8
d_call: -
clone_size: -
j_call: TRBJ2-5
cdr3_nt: TGTGCCAGCAGAGTAAGGGACGAGACCCAGTACTTC
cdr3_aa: CASRVRDETQYF

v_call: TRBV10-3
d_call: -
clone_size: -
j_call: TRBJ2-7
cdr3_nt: TGTGCCATCAGTCGATTCGAGACCGCAAGCTCCTACGAGCAGTACTTC
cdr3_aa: CAISRFETASSYEQYF

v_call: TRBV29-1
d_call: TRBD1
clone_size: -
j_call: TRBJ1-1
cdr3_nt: TGCAGCGTTGAAGCAGGGGGAACCATGAACACTGAAGCTTTCTTT
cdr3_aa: CSVEAGGTMNTEAFF

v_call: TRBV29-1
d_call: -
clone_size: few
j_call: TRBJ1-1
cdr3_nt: TGCAGCGTGACAGCAAACACTGAAGCTTTCTTT
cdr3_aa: CSVTANTEAFF

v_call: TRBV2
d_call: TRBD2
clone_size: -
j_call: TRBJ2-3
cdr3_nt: TGTGCCAGCAGGAGACTAGCGGAACCCACAGATACGCAGTATTTT
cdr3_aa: CASRRLAEPTDTQYF

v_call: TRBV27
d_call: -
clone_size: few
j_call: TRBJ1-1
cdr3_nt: TGTGCCAGCAGTTTGGGGGACATGGGTACGACTGAAGCTTTCTTT
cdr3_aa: CASSLGDMGTTEAFF

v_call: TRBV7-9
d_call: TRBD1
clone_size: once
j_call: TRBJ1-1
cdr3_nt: TGTGCCAGCAGCCATTCACAGGGGGTGAACACTGAAGCTTTCTTT
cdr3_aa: CASSHSQGVNTEAFF

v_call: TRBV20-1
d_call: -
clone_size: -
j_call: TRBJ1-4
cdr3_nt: TGCAGTGCTAGAGTTTCAGGGAGTATTGAAAAACTGTTTTTT
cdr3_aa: CSARVSGSIEKLFF

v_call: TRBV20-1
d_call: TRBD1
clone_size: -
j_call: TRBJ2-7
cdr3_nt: TGCAGTGCTAGACCGGGACAGGGTCTGCCCGAGCAGTACTTC
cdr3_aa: CSARPGQGLPEQYF

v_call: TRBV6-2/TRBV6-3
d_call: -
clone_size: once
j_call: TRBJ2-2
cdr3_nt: TGTGCCAGCCATGGGAGTAGTCTGCCCCCCAAACAGAACACCGGGGAGCTGTTTTTT
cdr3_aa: CASHGSSLPPKQNTGELFF

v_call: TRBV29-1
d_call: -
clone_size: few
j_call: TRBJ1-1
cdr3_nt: TGCAGCGTTGCTACAGTCATGAACACTGAAGCTTTCTTT
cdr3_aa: CSVATVMNTEAFF

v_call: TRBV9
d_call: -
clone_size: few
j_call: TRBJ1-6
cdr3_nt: TGTGCCAGCAGCGTAGGCGACAGAAATTCACCCCTCCACTTT
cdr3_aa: CASSVGDRNSPLHF

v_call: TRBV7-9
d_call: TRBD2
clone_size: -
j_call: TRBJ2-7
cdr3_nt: TGTGCCAGCAGCAGTCTAGCGGGGACCTACGAGCAGTACTTC
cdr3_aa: CASSSLAGTYEQYF

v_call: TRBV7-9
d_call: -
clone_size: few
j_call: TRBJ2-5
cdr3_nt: TGTGCCAGCAGCTCACCGGTCCGAGAGGGAGACCAGTACTTC
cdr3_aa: CASSSPVREGDQYF

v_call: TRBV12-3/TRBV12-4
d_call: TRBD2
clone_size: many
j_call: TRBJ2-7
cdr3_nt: TGTGCCAGCAGTTTAGTAGCGGGGGGGTCCTACGAGCAGTACTTC
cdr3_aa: CASSLVAGGSYEQYF

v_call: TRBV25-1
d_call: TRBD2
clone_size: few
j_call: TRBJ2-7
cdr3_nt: TGTGCCAGCAGGCGAGCGGGAGCGAACTACGAGCAGTACTTC
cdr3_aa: CASRRAGANYEQYF

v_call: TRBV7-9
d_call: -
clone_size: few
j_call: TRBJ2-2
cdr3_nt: TGTGCCAGCAGCTTACTTCTGGGCTCCTACACCGGGGAGCTGTTTTTT
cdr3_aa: CASSLLLGSYTGELFF

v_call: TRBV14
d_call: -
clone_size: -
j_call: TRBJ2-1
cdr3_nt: TGTGCCAGCAGCCGAGGGGGGAGTATCTCCTACAATGAGCAGTTCTTC
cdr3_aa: CASSRGGSISYNEQFF

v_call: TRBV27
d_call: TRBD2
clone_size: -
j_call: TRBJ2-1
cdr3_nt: TGTGCCAGCACTCCGACTAGCGGGCCGTCCTACAATGAGCAGTTCTTC
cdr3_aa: CASTPTSGPSYNEQFF

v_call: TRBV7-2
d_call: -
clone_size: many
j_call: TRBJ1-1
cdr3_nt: TGTGCCAGCAGCTTAGTTTCGGGGGCGTTTGGTACTGAAGCTTTCTTT
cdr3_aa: CASSLVSGAFGTEAFF

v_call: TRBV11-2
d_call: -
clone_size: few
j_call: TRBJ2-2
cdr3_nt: TGTGCCAGCAGCTCGGGGAGGCGAAGAACCGGGGAGCTGTTTTTT
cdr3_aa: CASSSGRRRTGELFF

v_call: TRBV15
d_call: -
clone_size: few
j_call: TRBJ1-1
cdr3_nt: TGTGCCACCAGCAAGGGTGCGCTGATCACTGAAGCTTTCTTT
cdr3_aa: CATSKGALITEAFF

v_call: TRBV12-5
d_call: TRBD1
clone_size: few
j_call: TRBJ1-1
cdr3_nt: TGTGCTAGTGCCCCAGGGGGTCTAAACACTGAAGCTTTCTTT
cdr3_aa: CASAPGGLNTEAFF

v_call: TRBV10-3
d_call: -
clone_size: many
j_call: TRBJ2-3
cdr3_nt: TGTGCCATCAGTGATTTGAGGGATACGCAGTATTTT
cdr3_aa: CAISDLRDTQYF

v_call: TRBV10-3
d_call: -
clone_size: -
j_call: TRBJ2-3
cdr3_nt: TGTGCCATCAGTGGCGGAACAGCTAGCACAGATACGCAGTATTTT
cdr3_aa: CAISGGTASTDTQYF

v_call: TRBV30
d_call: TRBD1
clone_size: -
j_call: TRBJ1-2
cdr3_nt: TGTGCCTGGAGCGGGACAGGGGACTATGGCTACACCTTC
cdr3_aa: CAWSGTGDYGYTF

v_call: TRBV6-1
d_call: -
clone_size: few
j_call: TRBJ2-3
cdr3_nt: TGTGCCAGCAGTACCCCAAAGGGTCGGACGCAGTATTTT
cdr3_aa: CASSTPKGRTQYF

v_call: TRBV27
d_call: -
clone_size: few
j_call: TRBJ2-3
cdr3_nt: TGTGCCAGCAGTTTACCTGCGGGGGCGAAAACAGATACGCAGTATTTT
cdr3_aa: CASSLPAGAKTDTQYF

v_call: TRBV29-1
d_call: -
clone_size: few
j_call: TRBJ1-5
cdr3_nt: TGCAGCGTCCGCAATTTAGGTTTGAATCAGCCCCAGCATTTT
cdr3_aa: CSVRNLGLNQPQHF

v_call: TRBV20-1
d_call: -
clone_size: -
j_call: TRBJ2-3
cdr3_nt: TGCAGTGCTCCCGCCTTAGCGTTGGATACGCAGTATTTT
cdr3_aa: CSAPALALDTQYF

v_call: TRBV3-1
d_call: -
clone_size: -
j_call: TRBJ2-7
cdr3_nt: TGTGCCAGCAGTCAAGACTACCGACCCGCATACGAGCAGTACTTC
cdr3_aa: CASSQDYRPAYEQYF

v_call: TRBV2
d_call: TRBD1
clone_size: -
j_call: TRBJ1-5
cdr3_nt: TGTGCCAGCAGTGAATACCCGCAGGGGGTTAGCAATCAGCCCCAGCATTTT
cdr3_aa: CASSEYPQGVSNQPQHF

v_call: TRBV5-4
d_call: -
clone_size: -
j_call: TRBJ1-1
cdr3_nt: TGTGCCAGCAGCTTGGCTCTTCTTCTGGGCAGCCCCATGAACACTGAAGCTTTCTTT
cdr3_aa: CASSLALLLGSPMNTEAFF